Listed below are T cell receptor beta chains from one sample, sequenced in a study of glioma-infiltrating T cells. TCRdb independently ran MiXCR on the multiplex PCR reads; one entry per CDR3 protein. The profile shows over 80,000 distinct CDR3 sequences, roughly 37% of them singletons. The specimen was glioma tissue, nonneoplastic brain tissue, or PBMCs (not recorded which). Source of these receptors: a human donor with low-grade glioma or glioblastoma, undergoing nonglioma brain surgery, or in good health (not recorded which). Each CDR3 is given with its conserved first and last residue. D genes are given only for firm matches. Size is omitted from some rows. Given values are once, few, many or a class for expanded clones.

CDR3nt: TGTGCCAGCAGCCAAGGTGGACTAGCGGGGCACCAAGAGACCCAGTACTTC
CDR3aa: CASSQGGLAGHQETQYF
abundance: .
j_gene: TRBJ2-5
d_gene: TRBD2
v_gene: TRBV4-2

CDR3nt: TGTGCCAGCAGTGGACTAGCGGGGATTACGAGCACCGGGGATCTGTTTTTT
CDR3aa: CASSGLAGITSTGDLFF
abundance: once
j_gene: TRBJ2-2
d_gene: TRBD2
v_gene: TRBV28

CDR3nt: TGCGCCAGCAGTTGCGTGGGACGGAGCACAGATACGCAGTATTTT
CDR3aa: CASSCVGRSTDTQYF
abundance: .
j_gene: TRBJ2-3
d_gene: .
v_gene: TRBV5-1

CDR3nt: TGCGCCAGCAGAACCGGGACTAGCGGGATTCTAGCTTACGAGCAGTACTTC
CDR3aa: CASRTGTSGILAYEQYF
abundance: few
j_gene: TRBJ2-7
d_gene: TRBD2
v_gene: TRBV5-1

CDR3nt: TGTGCCAGCAGCTTAGATCCTACCCAGGTTCAGCCCCAGCATTTT
CDR3aa: CASSLDPTQVQPQHF
abundance: many
j_gene: TRBJ1-5
d_gene: .
v_gene: TRBV7-2

CDR3nt: TGTGCCAGCAGTTTATCCAGGAATGGGATTCAGTACTTC
CDR3aa: CASSLSRNGIQYF
abundance: many
j_gene: TRBJ2-4
d_gene: .
v_gene: TRBV27

CDR3nt: TGCGCCAGCAGCCAAGAAGAGGGAGGATACAATGAGCAGTTCTTC
CDR3aa: CASSQEEGGYNEQFF
abundance: .
j_gene: TRBJ2-1
d_gene: .
v_gene: TRBV4-1

CDR3nt: TGTGCCAGCAGTCTCCTCGCCGGGACTAGCGGGGGCACAGATACGCAGTATTTT
CDR3aa: CASSLLAGTSGGTDTQYF
abundance: .
j_gene: TRBJ2-3
d_gene: TRBD2
v_gene: TRBV28

CDR3nt: TGCAGTTCTAGTGACAGGGTGAACGACGGGCAGTACTTC
CDR3aa: CSSSDRVNDGQYF
abundance: .
j_gene: TRBJ2-7
d_gene: TRBD1
v_gene: TRBV20-1

CDR3nt: TGTGCCAGCAGCGACGTCAGGGGGGGGGACACAGATACGCAGTATTTT
CDR3aa: CASSDVRGGDTDTQYF
abundance: many
j_gene: TRBJ2-3
d_gene: .
v_gene: TRBV7-8

CDR3nt: TGTGCCAGCAGCCTTCAATTCTCACCCCTCCACTTT
CDR3aa: CASSLQFSPLHF
abundance: many
j_gene: TRBJ1-6
d_gene: .
v_gene: TRBV12-3/TRBV12-4

CDR3nt: TGTGCCAGCAGCTTAGCTGCAGGGGTTTCCTTCGAGCAGTACTTC
CDR3aa: CASSLAAGVSFEQYF
abundance: .
j_gene: TRBJ2-7
d_gene: .
v_gene: TRBV11-3

CDR3nt: TGTGCCAGCAGTGCGCGACAGGGTCCCTACGAGCAGTACTTC
CDR3aa: CASSARQGPYEQYF
abundance: many
j_gene: TRBJ2-7
d_gene: TRBD1
v_gene: TRBV25-1

CDR3nt: TGCAGTGCTAGGGGACAGGGCGCCTACGAGCAGTACTTC
CDR3aa: CSARGQGAYEQYF
abundance: .
j_gene: TRBJ2-7
d_gene: TRBD1
v_gene: TRBV20-1

CDR3nt: TGTGCCAGCACCGTTAGACTGAATAATTCACCCCTCCACTTT
CDR3aa: CASTVRLNNSPLHF
abundance: many
j_gene: TRBJ1-6
d_gene: .
v_gene: TRBV12-3/TRBV12-4

CDR3nt: TGCAGTGCTAGTACCGGGACAGGGGGCTACGAGCAGTACTTC
CDR3aa: CSASTGTGGYEQYF
abundance: many
j_gene: TRBJ2-7
d_gene: TRBD1
v_gene: TRBV20-1

CDR3nt: TGCAGTGCTAGGGAACCCCGACAGGTAGGATACGAGCAGTACTTC
CDR3aa: CSAREPRQVGYEQYF
abundance: many
j_gene: TRBJ2-7
d_gene: .
v_gene: TRBV20-1

CDR3nt: TGTGCCAGCAGCGTTACGGGTACCGGGGAGCTGTTTTTT
CDR3aa: CASSVTGTGELFF
abundance: few
j_gene: TRBJ2-2
d_gene: .
v_gene: TRBV9

CDR3nt: TGTGCCAGCAGTCCAGAGCGGGGGGCCTACAATGAGCAGTTCTTC
CDR3aa: CASSPERGAYNEQFF
abundance: many
j_gene: TRBJ2-1
d_gene: TRBD2
v_gene: TRBV27

CDR3nt: TGCGCCAGCAGCCAAGACGATTGGGACAGAGGTGGTAATAAGCCCCAGCATTTT
CDR3aa: CASSQDDWDRGGNKPQHF
abundance: .
j_gene: TRBJ1-5
d_gene: TRBD1
v_gene: TRBV4-1

CDR3nt: TGTGCCAGCAGTGGGCTCCAGGGGGGTCTCGAGACAAAGTACTTC
CDR3aa: CASSGLQGGLETKYF
abundance: .
j_gene: TRBJ2-5
d_gene: .
v_gene: TRBV27

CDR3nt: TGTGCCACCAGCAGAGATCGAGGGGAGGCGCATTACAATGAGCAGTTCTTC
CDR3aa: CATSRDRGEAHYNEQFF
abundance: many
j_gene: TRBJ2-1
d_gene: .
v_gene: TRBV15

CDR3nt: TGCGCCAGCAGCTTATACCAGGGCGAGCAGTACTTC
CDR3aa: CASSLYQGEQYF
abundance: many
j_gene: TRBJ2-7
d_gene: .
v_gene: TRBV5-1

CDR3nt: TGTGCCAGCAGTTTAGGGGGTGAAAGTACGCAGTATTTT
CDR3aa: CASSLGGESTQYF
abundance: .
j_gene: TRBJ2-3
d_gene: .
v_gene: TRBV28

CDR3nt: TGCGCCAGCAGTGATCGGTCCGCAGGGACAGATACGCAGTATTTT
CDR3aa: CASSDRSAGTDTQYF
abundance: many
j_gene: TRBJ2-3
d_gene: .
v_gene: TRBV10-2

CDR3nt: TGTGCCAGCAGCCTCAGTACCCAGGGGCCCCGGGGAGCTTTCTTT
CDR3aa: CASSLSTQGPRGAFF
abundance: many
j_gene: TRBJ1-1
d_gene: .
v_gene: TRBV6-1

CDR3nt: TGTGCCAGCAGTCGGGGGGAGACTAGGGCCTTC
CDR3aa: CASSRGETRAF
abundance: .
j_gene: TRBJ2-5
d_gene: TRBD2
v_gene: TRBV27

CDR3nt: TGTGCCAGCAGCCTCAGTAGGGGGAGCACAGATACGCAGTATTTT
CDR3aa: CASSLSRGSTDTQYF
abundance: many
j_gene: TRBJ2-3
d_gene: .
v_gene: TRBV9

CDR3nt: TGTGCCAGCAGCTTGGGACAGTGGGAATCCTACGAGCAGTACTTC
CDR3aa: CASSLGQWESYEQYF
abundance: many
j_gene: TRBJ2-7
d_gene: TRBD1
v_gene: TRBV7-8

CDR3nt: TGTGCCAGCATCCAGCTCGGACTAGCTGAGCAGTTCTTC
CDR3aa: CASIQLGLAEQFF
abundance: .
j_gene: TRBJ2-1
d_gene: TRBD2
v_gene: TRBV3-1

CDR3nt: TGTGCCAGCACTGACGGGAACACTGGAGCTTTCTTT
CDR3aa: CASTDGNTGAFF
abundance: .
j_gene: TRBJ1-1
d_gene: .
v_gene: TRBV18

CDR3nt: TGTGCCAGCAGCGGCACAAGGAACACTGAAGCTTTCTTT
CDR3aa: CASSGTRNTEAFF
abundance: once
j_gene: TRBJ1-1
d_gene: .
v_gene: TRBV7-3

CDR3nt: TGTGCCAGTAGTCCCGGACAGGGGGAACTGTTTTTT
CDR3aa: CASSPGQGELFF
abundance: many
j_gene: TRBJ1-4
d_gene: TRBD1
v_gene: TRBV19

CDR3nt: TGTGCCAGCAGCCGGCGGGCTAGCGGGCGGGGTAATGAGCAGTTCTTC
CDR3aa: CASSRRASGRGNEQFF
abundance: many
j_gene: TRBJ2-1
d_gene: TRBD2
v_gene: TRBV5-4

CDR3nt: TGTGCCAGCAGCGTACTAGCGGGAGCGAACACCGGGGAGCTGTTTTTT
CDR3aa: CASSVLAGANTGELFF
abundance: many
j_gene: TRBJ2-2
d_gene: TRBD2
v_gene: TRBV4-2

CDR3nt: TGCAGTGCTAGGGAAGCGGGAGACGTTACCGGGGAGCTGTTTTTT
CDR3aa: CSAREAGDVTGELFF
abundance: .
j_gene: TRBJ2-2
d_gene: TRBD2
v_gene: TRBV20-1

CDR3nt: TGTGCCAGCAGTGTAGAACAGGGCCACGAGCAGTACTTC
CDR3aa: CASSVEQGHEQYF
abundance: .
j_gene: TRBJ2-7
d_gene: .
v_gene: TRBV6-1

CDR3nt: TGTGCCAGCAGCCAGTCTGGGCGCCCCGGGCCCACGGAAAATGAGCAGTTCTTC
CDR3aa: CASSQSGRPGPTENEQFF
abundance: many
j_gene: TRBJ2-1
d_gene: .
v_gene: TRBV27

CDR3nt: TGTGCCAGCAGCCCTGGGGGATACTCCTACGAGCAGTACTTC
CDR3aa: CASSPGGYSYEQYF
abundance: many
j_gene: TRBJ2-7
d_gene: .
v_gene: TRBV3-1

CDR3nt: TGTGCCAGCAGTTGGGACAGGGGCCAAGAGACCCAGTACTTC
CDR3aa: CASSWDRGQETQYF
abundance: many
j_gene: TRBJ2-5
d_gene: TRBD1
v_gene: TRBV27

CDR3nt: TGTGCCAGCAGCCAAGATCGGGCGGCCCCGACTAGCAATCAGCCCCAGCATTTT
CDR3aa: CASSQDRAAPTSNQPQHF
abundance: many
j_gene: TRBJ1-5
d_gene: .
v_gene: TRBV4-2

CDR3nt: TGTGCCAGCATCGCCCGGGACAGCAAAAATGAGCAGTTCTTC
CDR3aa: CASIARDSKNEQFF
abundance: many
j_gene: TRBJ2-1
d_gene: TRBD1
v_gene: TRBV6-1

CDR3nt: TGTGCCAGCTGGGGACAGATCACTAGCGGCGGAGAGACAGATACGCAGTATTTT
CDR3aa: CASWGQITSGGETDTQYF
abundance: many
j_gene: TRBJ2-3
d_gene: .
v_gene: TRBV7-8

CDR3nt: TGTGCTAGCAGTTTATTCGGGAGGGATAAGCAGTATTTT
CDR3aa: CASSLFGRDKQYF
abundance: .
j_gene: TRBJ2-3
d_gene: TRBD2
v_gene: TRBV27

CDR3nt: TGTGCCAGCAGCCCGGGACTACAAGAGACCCAGTACTTC
CDR3aa: CASSPGLQETQYF
abundance: few
j_gene: TRBJ2-5
d_gene: TRBD2
v_gene: TRBV9

CDR3nt: TGCAGCTTCAAAGGCCAGCGGGGGGATCAGTACTTC
CDR3aa: CSFKGQRGDQYF
abundance: many
j_gene: TRBJ2-5
d_gene: TRBD2
v_gene: TRBV29-1